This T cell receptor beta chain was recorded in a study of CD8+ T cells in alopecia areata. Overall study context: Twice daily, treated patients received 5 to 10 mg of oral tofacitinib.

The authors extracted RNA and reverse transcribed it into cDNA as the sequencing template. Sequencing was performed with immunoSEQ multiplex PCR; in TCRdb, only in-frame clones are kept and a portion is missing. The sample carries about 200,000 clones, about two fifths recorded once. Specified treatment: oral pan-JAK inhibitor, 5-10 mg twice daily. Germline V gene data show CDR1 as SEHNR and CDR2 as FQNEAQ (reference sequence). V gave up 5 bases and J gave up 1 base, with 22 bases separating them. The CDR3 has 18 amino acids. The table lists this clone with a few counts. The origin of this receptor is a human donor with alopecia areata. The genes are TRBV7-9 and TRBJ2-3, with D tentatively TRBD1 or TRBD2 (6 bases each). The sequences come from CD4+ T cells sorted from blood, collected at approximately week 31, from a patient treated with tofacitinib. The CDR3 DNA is TGTGCCAGCAGCCCAATTACCAGGGGAGGTGAAGGCACAGATACGCAGTATTTT. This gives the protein CASSPITRGGEGTDTQYF.